Below, 3 T cell receptor beta chains from the same sample are listed, as sequenced in a study of blood T cell repertoires in COVID-19. Clones were read by immunoSEQ multiplex PCR, and TCRdb kept only the in-frame ones, dropping some. Among tens of thousands of clones listed, roughly 90% were seen once. The sequenced sample was peripheral blood. These receptors all stem from a man between 65 and 85 years old with acute or convalescent COVID-19.

The table lists this clone with a count of one. The chain has TRBV2 and TRBJ2-1; a possible D gene is TRBD1 (6 bases). The germline CDR1 and CDR2 sequences are SNHLY and FYNNEI. CDR3 length equals 13 residues. V was pared by 6 bases and J by 9 bases, with 15 bases between. CDR3 in amino acids: CASSKADRTEQFF. The CDR3 nucleotides are TGTGCCAGCAGCAAAGCTGACAGGACTGAGCAGTTCTTC.

The chain links TRBV5-1 to TRBJ1-6, with D perhaps TRBD1 (5 bases). The CDR3 is 13 residues long. Trimming took 0 bases from V and 8 from J, leaving 6 bases between them. In germline, CDR1 is SGHRS, CDR2 YFSETQ. CDR3 loop: CASSLGRDSPLHF. CDR3 DNA sequence: TGCGCCAGCAGCTTGGGCAGGGATTCACCCCTCCACTTT.

The gene calls are TRBV28 and TRBJ1-2; 10 bases line up with TRBD1. Germline-derived CDR1 and CDR2 are MDHEN and SYDVKM. The V and J ends lost 6 bases and 7 bases, in that order; junction bases with no gene match: 5. The CDR3 has 13 residues. CDR3 sequence: CASRPGQGPGYTF. DNA of the CDR3: TGTGCCAGCAGACCGGGACAGGGGCCTGGCTACACCTTC.